The 21 T cell receptor beta chains below all came from one sample that was sequenced in a study of blood T cell repertoires in COVID-19. Generated by immunoSEQ multiplex PCR, the TCRdb table keeps only in-frame clones and is missing some. The sample carries about 59,000 clones, less than 75% recorded once. The sequencing input was peripheral blood. These receptors were collected from a woman aged 70-85 years with acute or convalescent COVID-19.

J is TRBJ2-7 and V is TRBV7-9; possibly TRBD2 for D (5 bases). V lost 8 bases and J lost 0, with 11 bases in between. CDR3 length: 13 amino acids. Germline CDR1 reads SEHNR; CDR2 reads FQNEAQ (reference sequence). The CDR3 here is CASSSPSSYEQYV. The DNA for the CDR3 is TGTGCCAGCTCTAGCCCTAGCTCCTACGAGCAGTACGTC.

There are a few counts of this clone. The V gene is TRBV9, the J gene TRBJ1-5; no reliable D call. Germline V gene lookup returns CDR1 SGDLS and CDR2 YYNGEE. V gave up 3 bases and J gave up 4 bases, with 14 bases separating them. The CDR3 totals 15 residues. The CDR3 nucleotides read TGTGCCAGCAGCGCCGACATGGGCCTTAATCAGCCCCAGCATTTT. Translated, it gives CASSADMGLNQPQHF.

The chain has TRBV7-9 and TRBJ1-4; D is unresolved. The CDR3 loop spans 19 amino acids. V lost 3 bases to trimming and J lost 3 bases, with 23 bases between them. CDR1 is SEHNR, CDR2 FQNEAQ, per germline (reference sequence). CDR3 loop: CASSLGTSLVGLSNEKLFF. The CDR3 bases are TGTGCCAGCAGCTTGGGTACTTCTCTGGTAGGACTCTCTAATGAAAAACTGTTTTTT.

Only a few counts were recorded for this clone. The J gene is TRBJ1-2, the V gene TRBV10-2; the match to TRBD1 covers 7 bases. With V trimmed by 9 bases and J by 4 bases, 8 bases remained unmatched. Germline V gene sequence: CDR1 WSHSY, CDR2 SAAADI. The CDR3 is made up of 13 amino acids. The DNA for the CDR3 is TGCGCCAGTGGGGACCCAGGGGGCTATGGCTACACCTTC. Its translation is CASGDPGGYGYTF.

The chain links TRBV5-4 to TRBJ1-1, with a possible D match to TRBD1 (6 bases). V was shortened by 1 base and J by 5 bases, with 9 bases between the two germline ends. CDR1 is SGHNT, CDR2 YYREEE, per germline (reference sequence). The CDR3 runs 13 residues. The CDR3 DNA is TGTGCCAGCAGCTTGACAGGGACGACTGAAGCTTTCTTT. Its translation is CASSLTGTTEAFF.

The chain links TRBV7-9 to TRBJ1-2; D is unresolved. V was pared by 3 bases and J by 8 bases, with 7 bases between. There are 11 residues in the CDR3. Germline V gene sequence: CDR1 SEHNR, CDR2 FQNEAQ (reference sequence). CDR3 nucleotide sequence: TGTGCCAGCAGCTTGCGAGGAGGCTACACCTTC. It translates to CASSLRGGYTF.

This chain uses TRBV5-6 with TRBJ1-2; the match to TRBD1 covers 8 bases. This CDR3 region has 15 residues. V gave up 5 bases and J gave up 8 bases; unmatched junction bases: 14. The germline V gene encodes CDR1 SGHDT and CDR2 YYEEEE. CDR3 residues: CASSQTGGPPGGYTF. DNA for the CDR3: TGTGCCAGCAGTCAAACAGGGGGACCCCCCGGGGGCTACACCTTC.

This chain links TRBV13 with TRBJ1-6; 10 bases align to TRBD1. The V segment lost 5 bases and the J segment 2 bases; nucleotides outside the gene matches: 3. Germline assignment: CDR1 PRHDT and CDR2 FYEKMQ (reference sequence). The CDR3 is 16 residues long. The DNA of the CDR3 is TGTGCCAGCAGCCGGGACAGGGGCGCCTATAATTCACCCCTCCACTTT. Its protein product is CASSRDRGAYNSPLHF.

This chain joins TRBV5-6 and TRBJ2-1, with D perhaps matching TRBD2 (5 bases). The CDR3 length is 14 residues. Germline CDR1 and CDR2: SGHDT and YYEEEE. V shed 2 bases and J shed 9 bases, with 15 bases lying between them. The CDR3 DNA follows: TGTGCCAGCAGCTTACAGAGCCTTGAGGGTGAGCAGTTCTTC. Protein product: CASSLQSLEGEQFF.

The chain uses TRBV12-3 or TRBV12-4 and TRBJ2-1, with D possibly being TRBD1 (5 bases). The CDR3 is made up of 11 amino acids. V was clipped by 7 bases and J by 4 bases, with 5 bases between them. The CDR3: CASKGYNEQFF. CDR3 nucleotide sequence: TGTGCCAGCAAGGGGTACAATGAGCAGTTCTTC.

The chain couples TRBV7-9 to TRBJ1-2; D gene ambiguous. CDR3 length: 15 amino acids. The ends were cut back, 3 bases at V and 4 bases at J, with 15 bases in the middle. Germline CDR1 reads SEHNR; CDR2 reads FQNEAQ (reference sequence). Written as DNA, the CDR3 is TGTGCCAGCAGCTTTGTGACCGGAGGTCTCTATGGCTACACCTTC. It encodes CASSFVTGGLYGYTF.

J is TRBJ2-2 and V is TRBV10-1, with 7 positions matching TRBD1. The CDR3 is 14 residues long. Trimming at V came to 6 bases and at J to 0 bases, leaving 1 base not matched to a gene. The germline gives CDR1 WNHNN, CDR2 SYGVQD (reference sequence). CDR3 region: CASRTGSNTGELFF. The CDR3 nucleotides read TGCGCCAGCAGGACAGGGTCGAACACCGGGGAGCTGTTTTTT.

The chain recombines TRBV7-2 with TRBJ1-2, with TRBD1 identical over 7 bases. CDR1 is SGHTA and CDR2 is FQGNSA in the germline V gene. The CDR3 has 12 residues. V shed 5 bases and J 5 bases; nucleotides not matched to a gene: 2. The CDR3 spells CASSRGLYGYTF. In DNA, the CDR3 is TGTGCCAGCAGCAGGGGGCTTTATGGCTACACCTTC.

The V and J genes are TRBV5-8 and TRBJ2-2; tentative D call: TRBD1 (6 bases). Germline V gene sequence: CDR1 SGHTS, CDR2 YDEGEE. The CDR3 is made up of 16 amino acids. Trimming took 0 bases from V and 4 from J, leaving 13 bases between them. CDR3 coding DNA: TGTGCCAGCAGCTTGGGAGGGGGACGGGGCACCGGGGAGCTGTTTTTT. Translated, it gives CASSLGGGRGTGELFF.

J is TRBJ1-2 and V is TRBV25-1, with TRBD1 matching 7 bases. CDR1 is MGHDK, CDR2 SYGVNS, per germline. The CDR3 length is 15 residues. V lost 8 bases, J lost 4 bases, and 13 bases stayed unmatched. The CDR3 is CASATNFGTAYGYTF. CDR3 nucleotide sequence: TGTGCCAGCGCTACCAACTTTGGGACAGCCTATGGCTACACCTTC.

The rearrangement uses TRBV18 and TRBJ1-2; tentative D call: TRBD1 (5 bases). This CDR3 comprises 13 residues. The V end lost 6 bases, the J end lost 4 bases, and 12 bases lay between the germline ends. The germline CDR1 and CDR2 sequences are KGHSH and LQKENI. The CDR3 loop reads CASSPTDSYGYTF. CDR3 nucleotide sequence: TGTGCCAGCTCCCCTACTGACAGCTATGGCTACACCTTC.

This clone was found a few times. The chain couples TRBV10-1 to TRBJ2-7, with 7 nucleotides matching TRBD1. The germline V gene has CDR1 WNHNN and CDR2 SYGVQD (reference sequence). The CDR3 length is 13 residues. The J segment lost 5 bases and the V segment lost 6 bases, leaving 7 bases of the junction unmatched. This CDR3 is CASSLLQGNEQYF. Here the CDR3 DNA reads TGCGCCAGCAGCCTCTTACAGGGGAACGAGCAGTACTTC.

The rearrangement uses TRBV11-2 and TRBJ2-4; 8 bases map to TRBD2. CDR3 size: 14 residues. Germline lookup yields CDR1 SGHAT and CDR2 FQNNGV. Trimming at V came to 4 bases and at J to 6 bases, leaving 5 bases not matched to a gene. The CDR3 DNA sequence: TGTGCCAGCAGCTACGGACTAGCCCCAAACATTCAGTACTTC. It codes for CASSYGLAPNIQYF.

In DNA, the CDR3 is TGCGCCAGCAGCAAGGACAGGAACACTGAAGCTTTCTTT. Translated: CASSKDRNTEAFF. The chain carries TRBV10-1 and TRBJ1-1, with TRBD1 as a possible D gene (6 bases). This CDR3 is 13 amino acids long. CDR1 is WNHNN, CDR2 SYGVQD, per germline (reference sequence). V was trimmed by 6 bases and J by 1 base, leaving 9 bases between them.

The chain uses TRBV4-1 and TRBJ2-1; 15 bases agree with TRBD2. The CDR3 runs to 18 residues. Unmatched junction bases numbered 5, after V lost 4 bases and J lost 1 base. Per germline, CDR1 MGHRA and CDR2 YSYEKL. In DNA, the CDR3 is TGCGCCAGCAGCCCCCGGACTAGCGGGGGGGCGTCCTACAATGAGCAGTTCTTC. Residues: CASSPRTSGGASYNEQFF.

The chain links TRBV7-9 to TRBJ2-1; no reliable D call. Trimming removed 1 base from V and 12 bases from J, with 19 bases in between. This CDR3 contains 15 residues. Germline-derived CDR1 and CDR2 are SEHNR and FQNEAQ (reference sequence). The DNA of the CDR3 is TGTGCCAGCAGCTTAGTTATCAGTGGTGTCAGGCGGCAGTTCTTC. This sequence encodes CASSLVISGVRRQFF.